This T cell receptor beta chain was identified during a study of T cell repertoires in aging, cancer and after chemotherapy. Concerning this clonotype itself: The antigen is undetermined.

The template was genomic DNA from peripheral blood, not RNA. The CDR3 is made up of 13 amino acids. The V end lost 2 bases, the J end lost 2 bases, and 10 bases lay between the germline ends. Germline CDR1 reads DFQATT; CDR2 reads SNEGSKA (reference sequence). Notes on the study in general: Untreated cancer patients had significantly lower blood TCR diversity than age-matched healthy donors.

A mixed TRB-A/B primer pool amplified rearranged TRB by multiplex touch-down PCR. TCRdb reprocessed the multiplex PCR reads with MiXCR, giving one entry per CDR3 protein. Altogether 6,500 or so distinct CDR3 sequences are present, roughly 35% being singletons, with the ten largest covering approximately 30%. The chain links TRBV20-1 to TRBJ2-7, with unresolved D. Input material: blood. The sequence came from a human donor with a blood cancer. CDR3 sequence reads: CSARSIEAYEQYF. The CDR3 DNA reads as TGCAGTGCTAGAAGTATCGAGGCCTACGAGCAGTACTTC.